This TCR beta chain was documented in a study of blood T cell repertoires in COVID-19 (dated by TCRdb to the early 2020s). For the wider study: Collaborator samples came from the United States, Italy and Spain and covered acute and convalescent phases of COVID-19. The prospective study material was composed of cDNA or gDNA derived from T cells, B-cell-depleted T cells, or PBMCs. Deeply sampled blood TCRbeta repertoires from subjects exposed to, actively infected with, or recovered from COVID-19 were included in the dataset. The repertoires were released in a freely available public database meant as a resource for research on the immune response to SARS-CoV-2. Samples came from the ongoing ImmuneRACE study (first 160 participants) plus 1,254 subjects from 6 global collaborators. The sample metadata nearly always contained a de-identified subject ID, COVID-19 status, age in years and sex. Where available, HLA class I and class II types were obtained from metadata supplied by the sample provider rather than from assay-based typing.

At one collaborating source in Seattle, patients were enrolled during active infection and were followed longitudinally through the course of disease. Each collaborating institution followed its own protocols to collect whole blood in K2EDTA tubes. For TCRbeta analysis, collaborator samples were shipped as frozen whole blood, as isolated PBMCs, or as DNA extracted from either sample type. Deletion took 4 bases off V and 2 bases off J, with a span of 14 bases between the germline ends. The CDR3 runs 15 residues from the cysteine to the phenylalanine. Of the read, only the CDR3 DNA is kept; its 45 bases are in frame from base 1. The germline V gene encodes CDR1 MGHRA and CDR2 YSYEKL. Points on this clone: This clone's antigen is unknown. It has no much larger one-base neighbor in the sample; base qualities were not kept.

Beyond this particular receptor, the publication reports: How much clinical and demographic metadata was included differed by source and by participant, and the metadata was provided uncurated.

TCRbeta CDR3 regions were amplified from genomic DNA using the immunoSEQ Assay, a bias-controlled multiplex PCR. The authors' analysis ran thus. The number of nucleated cells in each sample was estimated from the amplification of reference gene primers within the assay. To quantify the absolute abundance of each unique TCRbeta CDR3 rearrangement, sequence reads were collapsed and filtered. For each sample, productive Simpson clonality was calculated as the square root of Simpson's diversity index across productive rearrangements. TCRdb carries this immuneACCESS record with in-frame sequences only. Its versions omit some clonotypes, under half of them owing to an unresolved V gene in the studies checked, with the rest unexplained. From that table come the V and J calls and clone size; the DNA was used to work out D and trimming. The sample data list approximately 200,000 clones, and 94% of these were observed just once. The ten largest clones add up to 0.6% to 0.8% of the sample.

The chain is assembled from TRBV4-1 and TRBJ1-2; the D gene is perhaps TRBD1, from 6 matching bases. The sequenced material came from peripheral blood. This clonotype was obtained from a man aged 25 to 40 with COVID-19, enrolled during active disease. The CDR3 protein: CASSPDRGQNYGYTF. The DNA reads as follows: TGCGCCAGCAGCCCTGACCGCGGACAGAACTATGGCTACACCTTC.